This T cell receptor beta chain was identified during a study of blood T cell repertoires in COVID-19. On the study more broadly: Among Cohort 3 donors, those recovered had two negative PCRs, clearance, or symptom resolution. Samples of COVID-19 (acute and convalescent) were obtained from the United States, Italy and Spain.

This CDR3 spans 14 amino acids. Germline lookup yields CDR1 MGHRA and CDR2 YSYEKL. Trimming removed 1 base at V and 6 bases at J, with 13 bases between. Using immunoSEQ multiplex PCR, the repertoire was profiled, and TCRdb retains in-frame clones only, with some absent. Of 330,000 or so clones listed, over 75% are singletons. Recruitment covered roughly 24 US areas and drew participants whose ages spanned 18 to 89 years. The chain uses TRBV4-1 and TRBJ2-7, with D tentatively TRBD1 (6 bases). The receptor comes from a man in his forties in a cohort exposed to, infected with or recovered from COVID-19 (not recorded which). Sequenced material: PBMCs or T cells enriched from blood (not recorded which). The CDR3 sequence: CASSQGLRGVEQYF. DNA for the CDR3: TGCGCCAGCAGCCAAGGGCTCAGGGGAGTCGAGCAGTACTTC.